This T cell receptor beta chain was captured by sequencing in a study of T cells in localized non-small cell lung cancer. Profiled with immunoSEQ multiplex PCR; TCRdb holds only in-frame clones, not every one. The data contain around 130,000 clones, 89% of them singletons. V was pared by 6 bases and J by 3 bases, with 8 bases of the junction left unmatched. Germline lookup yields CDR1 WSHSY and CDR2 SAAADI. This CDR3 is built from 16 residues. The chain recombines TRBV10-2 with TRBJ2-5; TRBD2 agrees at 12 bases. Sample: peripheral blood, taken before any cancer treatment. The sequence was obtained from a female donor over 55 with stage I lung adenocarcinoma. The CDR3 DNA follows: TGCGCCAGCAGCGCGCTTGGACTAGCGGGAAAAGAGACCCAGTACTTC. Encoded protein: CASSALGLAGKETQYF.